Below, 25 T cell receptor beta chains from the same sample are listed, as sequenced in a study of T cell responses to AZD1222 COVID-19 vaccine (dated by TCRdb to 2020 to 2022). Read against the paper, the sample's time point label means: about 28 days (+/-7) after the second vaccine dose. The library was made by the immunoSEQ multiplex PCR assay. Imported from immuneACCESS, the table was reduced by TCRdb to in-frame sequences with V and J called. These copies leave out some clones; in studies compared against another copy, an unresolved V gene accounts for under half, and the cause of the remainder is not known. Across this sample there are tens of thousands of clones, with about 88% seen only once. The top ten hold 6.5% to 8.5% of the sample. Specimen: peripheral blood, collected 28 days after the second AZD1222 dose. Receptors were obtained from an adult who received the AZD1222 COVID-19 vaccine.

The rearrangement joins TRBV6-5 to TRBJ2-4; D is unresolved. Germline lookup yields CDR1 MNHEY and CDR2 SVGAGI. The CDR3 totals 15 residues. V was clipped by 0 bases and J by 2 bases, with 8 bases between them. The CDR3 bases are TGTGCCAGCAGTTACTCTTGGCAGTCCAAAAACATTCAGTACTTC. Its protein is CASSYSWQSKNIQYF.

This clone was detected a few times. The chain joins TRBV21-1 to TRBJ2-7; TRBD2 is taken as the D call from the table, unchecked against the DNA. TRBV21-1 is an annotated pseudogene. The CDR3 runs to 16 residues. As DNA, the CDR3 is TGTGCCAGCAGCAAAGAAGTCGGGAGTTTGAGATACGAGCAGTACTTC. It yields the protein CASSKEVGSLRYEQYF.

The chain employs TRBV27 and TRBJ1-1, with 8 bases lining up with TRBD1. The V gene's germline CDR1 is MNHEY and CDR2 SMNVEV (reference sequence). The CDR3 runs 12 residues. V lost 2 bases, J lost 8 bases, and 1 base stayed unmatched. CDR3 DNA sequence: TGTGCCAGCAGTTTACGGACAGGGGAAGCTTTCTTT. Encoded protein: CASSLRTGEAFF.

The CDR3 nucleotides read TGTGCCAGCAGCCTAATCGGGGGGCCCGGGGAGCAGTACTTC. This codes for CASSLIGGPGEQYF. The V call is TRBV5-5, the J call TRBJ2-7, with D perhaps TRBD2 (7 bases). V shed 4 bases and J shed 7 bases, with 18 bases lying between them. The CDR3 consists of 14 residues. Looked up from germline, CDR1 is SGHKS and CDR2 is YYEKEE (reference sequence).

V usage is TRBV2 and J usage is TRBJ1-2; TRBD1 aligns across 7 bases. Trimming removed 2 bases from V and 7 bases from J; junction bases left unmatched: 1. Germline V gene sequence: CDR1 SNHLY, CDR2 FYNNEI. The CDR3 totals 12 residues. The CDR3 DNA is TGTGCCAGCAGTGAAACAGGGGTTGGCTACACCTTC. It yields the protein CASSETGVGYTF.

V is TRBV9 and J is TRBJ2-7; 8 nucleotides match TRBD2. The CDR3 sequence is 14 residues long. Germline V gene data show CDR1 as SGDLS and CDR2 as YYNGEE. With V trimmed by 2 bases and J by 3 bases, 4 bases remained unmatched. As DNA, the CDR3 is TGTGCCAGCAGCGTCGGGACTAGAGGCTACGAGCAGTACTTC. It codes for CASSVGTRGYEQYF. The full variable domain, in which reference TRBV9 and TRBJ2-7 provide the parts outside the CDR3, is DSGVTQTPKHLITATGQRVTLRCSPRSGDLSVYWYQQSLDQGLQFLIQYYNGEERAKGNILERFSAQQFPDLHSELNLSSLELGDSALYFCASSVGTRGYEQYFGPGTRLTVT.

This clone was observed once. The chain joins TRBV5-1 to TRBJ1-2, with D perhaps TRBD1 (6 bases). V was clipped by 3 bases and J by 3 bases, with 12 bases between them. The length of the CDR3 is 14 residues. The germline V gene has CDR1 SGHRS and CDR2 YFSETQ. The CDR3 loop reads CASSSGTTYYGYTF. The CDR3 DNA sequence: TGCGCCAGCAGCTCCGGGACAACCTACTATGGCTACACCTTC.

This chain uses TRBV4-2 with TRBJ1-6; perhaps TRBD1 as D (6 bases). CDR1 and CDR2 (germline): LGHNA, YNFKEQ. The CDR3 is 18 residues long. V lost 0 bases and J 0 bases, leaving 12 bases between the germline ends. Here the CDR3 reads CASSQDRQESSYNSPLHF. CDR3 DNA sequence: TGTGCCAGCAGCCAAGATAGACAGGAAAGCTCCTATAATTCACCCCTCCACTTT.

This rearrangement joins TRBV19 to TRBJ2-2, with 8 bases lining up with TRBD1. The CDR3 contains 16 residues. V was clipped by 6 bases and J by 2 bases; unmatched bases: 8. The germline V gene encodes CDR1 LNHDA and CDR2 SQIVND (reference sequence). The CDR3 protein is CASSRRTGTNTGELFF. The CDR3 bases are TGTGCCAGTAGCCGTCGGACAGGGACAAACACCGGGGAGCTGTTTTTT.

This clone showed up just once. The chain recombines TRBV24-1 with TRBJ1-1; the D is unclear. CDR3 size: 14 residues. Trimming cost V 2 bases and J 1 base, with 7 bases left between them. The germline V gene has CDR1 KGHDR and CDR2 SFDVKD. The DNA of the CDR3 is TGTGCCACCAGTGATTCTGTCCCGAACACTGAAGCTTTCTTT. Translated: CATSDSVPNTEAFF.

This clone appeared a single time. This chain connects TRBV27 to TRBJ2-7; the D gene could be TRBD1 or TRBD2 (5 bases each). Germline V gene sequence: CDR1 MNHEY, CDR2 SMNVEV (reference sequence). This CDR3 contains 12 residues. The V gene lost 0 bases and the J gene lost 6 bases, with 6 bases spanning the gap. CDR3 residues: CASSLSGTEQYF. The DNA for the CDR3 is TGTGCCAGCAGTTTATCAGGGACCGAGCAGTACTTC.

The chain has TRBV7-8 and TRBJ2-1; 13 positions agree with TRBD2. V shed 6 bases, J shed 4 bases, and the junction held 3 bases outside the gene matches. CDR3 length: 15 residues. Germline V lookup: CDR1 SGHVS, CDR2 FQNEAQ. In DNA, the CDR3 is TGTGCCAGCAGTCCACTAGCGGGAGGGTACAATGAGCAGTTCTTC. It encodes CASSPLAGGYNEQFF.

The V gene is TRBV6-1, the J gene TRBJ2-5, with TRBD1 matching over 8 bases. V lost 5 bases, J lost 2 bases, and 4 bases stayed unmatched. This CDR3 has 14 amino acids. Per the germline V gene, CDR1 is MNHNS and CDR2 is SASEGT. This CDR3 is CASSWDRRQETQYF. CDR3 coding DNA: TGTGCCAGCAGTTGGGACAGGAGACAAGAGACCCAGTACTTC.

The chain joins TRBV11-2 to TRBJ2-3; a possible D gene is TRBD2 (5 bases). Trimming stripped 4 bases from V and 3 bases from J, with 11 bases between. CDR3 size: 14 residues. CDR1 is SGHAT and CDR2 is FQNNGV in the germline V gene. CDR3 protein: CASSSEGLTDTQYF. The CDR3, as DNA: TGTGCCAGCAGCTCTGAAGGACTTACAGATACGCAGTATTTT.

This chain connects TRBV18 to TRBJ1-1, with TRBD1 matching 7 bases. This CDR3 comprises 14 residues. Germline-derived CDR1 and CDR2 are KGHSH and LQKENI. J lost 0 bases, V lost 6 bases, and 4 bases had no gene match. CDR3 in DNA: TGTGCCAGCTCTAAGGGACAGTTGAACACTGAAGCTTTCTTT. Encoded protein: CASSKGQLNTEAFF.

The rearrangement links TRBV30 to TRBJ2-2, with a tentative D call TRBD2 (6 bases). This CDR3 comprises 12 residues. Germline V gives CDR1 GTSNPN, CDR2 SVGIG (reference sequence). Trimming pared 3 bases from V and 5 bases from J, leaving 7 bases between. CDR3 DNA sequence: TGTGCCTGGAGAGGGACTACCGGGGAGCTGTTTTTT. It yields the protein CAWRGTTGELFF.

This chain joins TRBV4-1 and TRBJ2-5; D might be TRBD2 (6 bases). The CDR3 sequence is 12 residues long. Trimming removed 5 bases at V and 11 bases at J, with 15 bases between. Germline lookup yields CDR1 MGHRA and CDR2 YSYEKL. CDR3 coding DNA: TGCGCCAGCAGCGCCACTACTAGCACTCAGTACTTC. As protein: CASSATTSTQYF.

The chain has TRBV7-9 and TRBJ1-2, with unresolved D. V was trimmed by 1 base and J by 4 bases, leaving 4 bases between them. Looked up from germline, CDR1 is SEHNR and CDR2 is FQNEAQ (reference sequence). The CDR3 runs to 12 residues. CDR3 in amino acids: CASSLELYGYTF. Here the CDR3 DNA reads TGTGCCAGCAGCTTAGAACTCTATGGCTACACCTTC.

The chain recombines TRBV15 with TRBJ2-1; the D gene is possibly TRBD2 (5 bases). This CDR3 comprises 14 residues. Trimming left V 1 base short and J 3 bases short, with 7 bases between. Per the germline V gene, CDR1 is LNHNV and CDR2 is YYDKDF (reference sequence). CDR3 loop: CATSRVGSYNEQFF. The CDR3 DNA follows: TGTGCCACCAGCAGAGTTGGGAGCTACAATGAGCAGTTCTTC.

This rearrangement joins TRBV4-3 to TRBJ1-1, with D hard to call. The CDR3 has 15 amino acids. The V and J ends lost 5 bases and 5 bases respectively, with 18 bases between them. Per germline, CDR1 LGHNA and CDR2 YSLEER. CDR3 nucleotides: TGCGCCAGCAGCTACCGCTGGGGAGCGGATACTGAAGCTTTCTTT. It codes for CASSYRWGADTEAFF.

This sequence joins TRBV27 and TRBJ1-2; no clear D gene. In germline, CDR1 is MNHEY, CDR2 SMNVEV (reference sequence). Trimming stripped 6 bases from V and 8 bases from J, with 16 bases between. This CDR3 region has 13 residues. The CDR3 DNA reads TGTGCCAGCAGCCCCCCGGGAGGGCGGGGCTACACCTTC. Residues: CASSPPGGRGYTF.

V and J are TRBV27 and TRBJ1-1; 7 bases agree with TRBD1. Germline V gives CDR1 MNHEY, CDR2 SMNVEV (reference sequence). This CDR3 contains 13 residues. The ends lost 5 bases at V and 5 bases at J; junction bases unmatched: 5. CDR3 nucleotides: TGTGCCAGCAGTAACAGGGGAAGGACTGAAGCTTTCTTT. Protein: CASSNRGRTEAFF.

V is TRBV19 and J is TRBJ1-2, with 7 bases identical to TRBD1. From germline, CDR1 is LNHDA and CDR2 SQIVND (reference sequence). CDR3 length equals 14 residues. V dropped 4 bases and J dropped 5; count of bases not matched to a gene: 7. CDR3 in amino acids: CASSTDRVGYGYTF. CDR3 nucleotides: TGTGCCAGTAGTACCGACAGGGTCGGGTATGGCTACACCTTC.

The chain employs TRBV4-2 and TRBJ2-1; D is uncertain. The germline CDR1 and CDR2 sequences are LGHNA and YNFKEQ. Deletions cut 5 bases from V and 9 bases from J, with 17 bases between. CDR3 length equals 14 residues. CDR3 nucleotides: TGTGCCAGCAGCGCCGACTTGTTGGGCACTGAGCAGTTCTTC. Encoded protein: CASSADLLGTEQFF.

Details on this clone: Other DNA variants within this sample encode the same CDR3. This chain joins TRBV14 and TRBJ2-7; possible D gene TRBD2, 5 bases. Trimming took 2 bases from V and 0 from J, leaving 8 bases between them. The length of the CDR3 is 14 residues. Germline V gene data show CDR1 as SGHDN and CDR2 as FVKESK. CDR3 region: CASSQMGSSYEQYF. DNA of the CDR3: TGTGCCAGCAGCCAAATGGGGAGCTCCTACGAGCAGTACTTC.